The clone carrying this T cell receptor beta chain was found once. The germline V gene encodes CDR1 SGHRS and CDR2 YFSETQ. The CDR3 length is 13 residues. Trimming took off 3 bases at V and 2 bases at J, with 9 bases between the two ends. This sample is part of a study of technical replicates of blood from several donors. TCRdb keeps only in-frame clones here, not all; method: immunoSEQ multiplex PCR. In the table there are about 69,000 clones, approximately 89% of which are singletons. The rearrangement uses TRBV5-1 and TRBJ2-7; weak D call: TRBD1 (5 bases). The receptor was derived from a human donor in good health. Some clones in this sample may be carry-over from other donors' samples. Sequenced sample: PBMCs. The CDR3 DNA sequence: TGCGCCAGCAGCTCGACAGTAACCTACGAGCAGTACTTC. As protein: CASSSTVTYEQYF.